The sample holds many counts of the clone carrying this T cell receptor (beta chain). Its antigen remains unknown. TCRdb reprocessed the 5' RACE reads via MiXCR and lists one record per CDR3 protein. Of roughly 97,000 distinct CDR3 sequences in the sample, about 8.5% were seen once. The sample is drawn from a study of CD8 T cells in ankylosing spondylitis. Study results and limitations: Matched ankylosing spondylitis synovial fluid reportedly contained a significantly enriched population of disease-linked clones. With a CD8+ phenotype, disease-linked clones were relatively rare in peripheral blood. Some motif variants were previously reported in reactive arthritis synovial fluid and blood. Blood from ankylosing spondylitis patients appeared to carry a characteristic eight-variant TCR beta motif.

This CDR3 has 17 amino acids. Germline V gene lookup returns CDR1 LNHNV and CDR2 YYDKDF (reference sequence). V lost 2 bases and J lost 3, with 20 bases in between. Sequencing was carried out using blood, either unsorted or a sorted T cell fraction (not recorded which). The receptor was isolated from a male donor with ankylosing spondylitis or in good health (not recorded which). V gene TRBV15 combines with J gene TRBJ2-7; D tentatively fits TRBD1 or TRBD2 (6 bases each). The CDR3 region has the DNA TGTGCCACCAGCAGATCTCGCCCCGGGGGCGCCCACTACGAGCAGTACTTC. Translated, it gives CATSRSRPGGAHYEQYF.